This T cell receptor (beta chain) was sequenced in a study of T-cell reconstitution after alpha-beta-depleted transplantation in children. J gave up 2 bases and V 6 bases, and 6 bases lay outside the gene matches. There are 15 residues in the CDR3. As it was prepared, the TCRbeta library received unique molecular identifiers. MiXCR was run by TCRdb on the PCR reads, yielding one entry per CDR3 protein. The table records a few hundred thousand distinct CDR3 sequences, around two fifths of them present only once. This clonotype was picked up a small number of times. The J gene is TRBJ2-3, the V gene TRBV12-3 or TRBV12-4; 9 bases are shared with TRBD2. This receptor was obtained from a girl aged 2-10 years with aplastic anemia, due to receive a stem cell transplant. Specimen: PBMCs, collected before TCRalphabeta/CD19-depleted stem cell transplant. The DNA for the CDR3 is TGTGCCAGCAGAGGGGTAGCGGGGGTCACAGATACGCAGTATTTT. It codes for CASRGVAGVTDTQYF.